What follows are 22 T cell receptor beta chains derived from one specimen sequenced in a study of blood T cells in healthy people across ages (dated by TCRdb to between 2014 and 2017). The library relied on 5' RACE. The reads were generated on an Illumina HiSeq 2500. A second roughly 6 to 12 cycle PCR used a sample-barcoded 5' primer and a J-beta primer mix. The public reads were reprocessed in TCRdb via fastp at Q25 and MiXCR, keeping in-frame beta chains. Each entry is one CDR3 protein sequence, shown with its most common DNA and genes. Recorded for this sample are about 900,000 distinct CDR3 sequences; roughly 60% of them occurred a single time. Roughly a quarter of the sample comes from the top ten. The sample was blood. Receptors originate from a man aged 25 to 40 in good health.

This clonotype has a handful of counts. The chain is built from TRBV7-9 and TRBJ1-4, with TRBD1 matching over 10 bases. Germline V CDR1 and CDR2: SEHNR, FQNEAQ (reference sequence). CDR3 length equals 14 residues. The V segment lost 6 bases and the J segment 5 bases; nucleotides outside the gene matches: 3. This CDR3 reads CASSQTGGNEKLFF. The CDR3 nucleotides are TGTGCCAGCAGTCAGACAGGGGGCAATGAAAAACTGTTTTTT.

This clonotype was recorded once. V usage is TRBV12-3 or TRBV12-4 and J usage is TRBJ2-7, with TRBD1 matching over 8 bases. V dropped 5 bases and J dropped 4; count of bases not matched to a gene: 7. The CDR3 is 14 residues long. The CDR3 is CASSRSQGAYEQYF. The CDR3 region has the DNA TGTGCCAGCAGTAGATCGCAGGGGGCTTACGAGCAGTACTTC.

The rearrangement joins TRBV2 to TRBJ1-5; tentatively, D is TRBD1 (6 bases). In germline, CDR1 is SNHLY, CDR2 FYNNEI. The CDR3 is made up of 16 amino acids. Trimming left V 6 bases short and J 4 bases short, with 19 bases between. The CDR3 loop reads CASRTPETGKNQPQHF. CDR3 sequence (DNA): TGTGCCAGCAGAACACCCGAGACAGGAAAGAATCAGCCCCAGCATTTT.

This clonotype was recorded only once. The chain has TRBV20-1 and TRBJ2-1, with 14 bases lining up with TRBD2. This CDR3 has 13 amino acids. CDR1 is DFQATT and CDR2 is SNEGSKA in the germline V gene (reference sequence). CDR3 loop: CGPTSGGAYEQFF. In DNA, the CDR3 is TGCGGACCGACTAGCGGGGGGGCGTATGAGCAGTTCTTC.

The J gene is TRBJ2-1, the V gene TRBV7-3, with 7 bases that match TRBD1. The germline V gene encodes CDR1 SGHTA and CDR2 FQGTGA. The CDR3 totals 15 residues. Germline trimming cut 5 bases from V and 7 bases from J; bases unmatched to any gene: 11. This CDR3 reads CASSPTDRARNEQFF. The CDR3, as DNA: TGTGCCAGCAGCCCCACAGACAGGGCTAGGAATGAGCAGTTCTTC.

The chain has TRBV7-2 and TRBJ2-3; D is ambiguous. The CDR3 extends over 14 amino acids. CDR1 is SGHTA, CDR2 FQGNSA, per germline. Trimming left V 1 base short and J 2 bases short, with 7 bases between. CDR3 loop: CASSLETFTDTQYF. The DNA for the CDR3 is TGTGCCAGCAGCTTAGAGACTTTCACAGATACGCAGTATTTT.

This clonotype showed up just once. The CDR3 DNA follows: TGTGCCAGCAGTTTCCGCGTTCGGGCGGGCACCGGGGAGCTGTTTTTT. Protein: CASSFRVRAGTGELFF. V is TRBV28 and J is TRBJ2-2; D may be TRBD2 (5 bases). Trimming shortened V by 3 bases and J by 4 bases, and 15 bases separated the two germline ends. Germline V CDR1 and CDR2: MDHEN, SYDVKM. The CDR3 covers 16 residues. The full variable domain, completed using reference TRBV28 and TRBJ2-2, is DVKVTQSSRYLVKRTGEKVFLECVQDMDHENMFWYRQDPGLGLRLIYFSYDVKMKEKGDIPEGYSVSREKKERFSLILESASTNQTSMYLCASSFRVRAGTGELFFGEGSRLTVL.

Concerning this clonotype: Relative to the germline gene, one junction end is altered; a read error may explain this. This rearrangement joins TRBV7-2 to TRBJ2-1, with 12 bases lining up with TRBD2. The CDR3 is made up of 18 amino acids. From germline, CDR1 is SGHTA and CDR2 FQGNSA. Written as DNA, the CDR3 is TGTGCCAGCAGCTCTGGGGGACGGACTAGCGGGGTAGGTAATGAGCAGTTCTTT. This gives the protein CASSSGGRTSGVGNEQFF.

This clonotype appeared once. The V gene is TRBV9, the J gene TRBJ2-6; D ambiguous. The CDR3 runs to 16 residues. Between the trimmed V and J ends, which lost 3 bases and 2 bases, there was a span of 12 bases. CDR1 SGDLS and CDR2 YYNGEE come from the germline V gene. The CDR3 nucleotides are TGTGCCAGCAGCGCCGGAAGTATAACTGGGGCCAACGTCCTGACTTTC. Translation gives CASSAGSITGANVLTF.

This clonotype was recorded a few times. The CDR3 region is CASSLGASGGLLKNIQYF. The CDR3 nucleotides read TGTGCCAGCAGCTTAGGAGCTAGCGGGGGGCTCCTCAAAAACATTCAGTACTTC. The rearrangement joins TRBV7-8 to TRBJ2-4; 11 bases agree with TRBD2. J was trimmed by 3 bases and V by 1 base; bases with no gene match: 8. The CDR3 is 18 residues long. CDR1 and CDR2 from the germline V gene are SGHVS and FQNEAQ.

For the CDR3, the DNA is TGTGCCAGCAGCGTAGGGGCGGATACGCAGTATTTT. As protein: CASSVGADTQYF. V gene TRBV9 combines with J gene TRBJ2-3; D is unresolved. With 0 bases removed from V and 6 bases from J, the gap between germline ends came to 5 bases. The CDR3 length is 12 residues. CDR1 and CDR2 from the germline V gene are SGDLS and YYNGEE.

V gene TRBV6-4 combines with J gene TRBJ2-1; D might be TRBD2 (6 bases). CDR1 MRHNA and CDR2 SNTAGT come from the germline V gene. Trimming took 5 bases from V and 9 from J, leaving 23 bases between them. The length of the CDR3 is 16 residues. CDR3 amino acids: CASSMQGATMGGEQFF. Written as DNA, the CDR3 is TGTGCCAGCAGTATGCAGGGTGCCACAATGGGGGGTGAGCAGTTCTTC.

In the case of this clonotype: A much more abundant neighbour one base away suggests this may be a read error. V usage is TRBV10-3 and J usage is TRBJ2-1; 10 bases align to TRBD2. Germline CDR1 is ENHRY and CDR2 is SYGVKD. The CDR3 is 14 amino acids. The CDR3 DNA reads as TGTGCCTCCAATAGCGGGGGGCACGACAATGAGCGGTTCTTC. It is translated as CASNSGGHDNERFF.

V usage is TRBV6-2 or TRBV6-3 and J usage is TRBJ2-5; TRBD2 matches 12 bases. V trimming: 10 bases; J trimming: 11 bases; junction bases outside the gene matches: 26. CDR3 length: 18 amino acids. CDR1 is MNHEY and CDR2 is SVGEGT in the germline V gene. The CDR3 protein is CANSSEPLAGGPFDEQYF. The CDR3 DNA follows: TGTGCCAACAGCTCAGAACCACTAGCGGGGGGTCCCTTCGATGAGCAGTACTTC.

CDR3 in amino acids: CSVGQGASYEQYF. The DNA of the CDR3 is TGCAGCGTTGGGCAGGGGGCCTCCTACGAGCAGTACTTC. The gene calls are TRBV29-1 and TRBJ2-7; 8 bases agree with TRBD1. Germline assignment: CDR1 SQVTM and CDR2 ANQGSEA. The length of the CDR3 is 13 residues. Unmatched junction bases numbered 2, after V lost 4 bases and J lost 0 bases.

The chain links TRBV2 to TRBJ2-5, with D perhaps matching TRBD1 or TRBD2 (5 bases each). V shed 6 bases and J shed 2 bases, with 13 bases lying between them. The germline gives CDR1 SNHLY, CDR2 FYNNEI. The CDR3 extends over 14 amino acids. The CDR3 region is CASRDGASQETQYF. In nucleotides, the CDR3 is TGTGCCAGCAGGGACGGGGCTTCTCAAGAGACCCAGTACTTC.

This chain uses TRBV7-2 with TRBJ1-2; maybe TRBD1 (5 bases). CDR3 size: 14 residues. Trimming stripped 1 base from V and 7 bases from J, with 13 bases between. Germline CDR1 SGHTA, CDR2 FQGNSA. The CDR3: CTSSLGDSLSGYTF. CDR3 coding DNA: TGTACCAGCAGCTTAGGTGACAGCCTTAGTGGCTACACCTTC.

The CDR3 DNA reads TGCGCCAGCAGCCAAGAGGGAGAAGACTCCTACGAGCAGTACTTC. Its protein product is CASSQEGEDSYEQYF. The chain uses TRBV4-3 and TRBJ2-7; D is possibly TRBD2 (5 bases). The CDR3 spans 15 residues. CDR1 is LGHNA, CDR2 YSLEER, per germline. V shed 0 bases and J shed 0 bases, with 9 bases lying between them.

V usage is TRBV10-3 and J usage is TRBJ1-1, with TRBD1 matching over 9 bases. With 0 bases clipped from V and 3 bases from J, the junction kept 2 bases outside the gene matches. Germline-derived CDR1 and CDR2 are ENHRY and SYGVKD. This CDR3 spans 15 amino acids. The CDR3 spells CAISESTGGHTEAFF. The CDR3 DNA reads as TGTGCCATCAGTGAGTCGACAGGGGGTCACACTGAAGCTTTCTTT.

The chain joins TRBV29-1 to TRBJ2-3, with 7 bases aligning to TRBD2. The V gene's germline CDR1 is SQVTM and CDR2 ANQGSEA. V trimming: 8 bases; J trimming: 4 bases; junction bases outside the gene matches: 12. This CDR3 has 14 residues. CDR3 protein: CSLLPGGSADTQYF. In nucleotides, the CDR3 is TGCAGCCTCCTTCCCGGGGGGAGCGCAGATACGCAGTATTTT.

In this sample, this clonotype turned up many times. The chain uses TRBV4-2 and TRBJ2-2; D not certain. This CDR3 spans 15 amino acids. CDR1 is LGHNA, CDR2 YNFKEQ, per germline. V dropped 1 base and J dropped 0 bases, with 6 bases sitting between them. The CDR3, as DNA: TGTGCCAGCAGCCAAGGCGTAACGAACACCGGGGAGCTGTTTTTT. It encodes CASSQGVTNTGELFF.

The chain carries TRBV24-1 and TRBJ2-1; D gene unclear. Germline assignment: CDR1 KGHDR and CDR2 SFDVKD. Deletions cut 3 bases from V and 12 bases from J, with 20 bases between. The CDR3 contains 15 residues. The CDR3 DNA sequence: TGTGCCACCAGTGATGTGTCTCTTCGGAGTGGCGGGCAGTTCTTC. Amino acid sequence: CATSDVSLRSGGQFF.